The next 23 T cell receptor beta chains were all read from a single sample in a study of early T cells in non-severe SARS-CoV-2 infection. TCRdb re-called the 5' RACE reads through MiXCR, storing one row per CDR3 protein. Seen here are fewer than 85,000 distinct CDR3 sequences, roughly 10% observed once, and the top ten hold 9.5% to 15%. Sequenced material: whole blood, taken at baseline. These receptors originate from an adult who was a healthcare worker with PCR-confirmed SARS-CoV-2 infection or an uninfected control (not recorded which).

This clonotype was seen more than once but under ten times. The rearrangement uses TRBV18 and TRBJ2-3, with no clear D. The ends were cut back, 3 bases at V and 0 bases at J, with 7 bases in the middle. The CDR3 consists of 14 residues. The V gene's germline CDR1 is KGHSH and CDR2 LQKENI. Here the CDR3 DNA reads TGTGCCAGCTCACCTTGGGCTAGCACAGATACGCAGTATTTT. This translates into CASSPWASTDTQYF.

This clonotype was counted a few times. V gene TRBV2 combines with J gene TRBJ1-1; D gene ambiguous. Trimming removed 3 bases at V and 6 bases at J, with 8 bases between. The germline gives CDR1 SNHLY, CDR2 FYNNEI. CDR3 length equals 12 residues. The chain's CDR3 is CASSDWAAEAFF. The CDR3 bases are TGTGCCAGCAGTGATTGGGCGGCTGAAGCTTTCTTT.

The chain uses TRBV29-1 and TRBJ1-1, with 7 bases that match TRBD1. The CDR3 totals 13 residues. Per the germline V gene, CDR1 is SQVTM and CDR2 is ANQGSEA. The J segment lost 1 base and the V segment lost 6 bases, leaving 5 bases of the junction unmatched. This chain's CDR3 is CSVRQGGNTEAFF. DNA for the CDR3: TGCAGCGTCCGACAGGGCGGGAACACTGAAGCTTTCTTT.

The chain joins TRBV5-5 to TRBJ2-5; D is unclear. This CDR3 has 14 amino acids. Germline CDR1 and CDR2: SGHKS and YYEKEE (reference sequence). The V gene lost 4 bases and the J gene lost 7 bases, with 17 bases spanning the gap. The CDR3 region is CASSPPRSASTQYF. The DNA of the CDR3 is TGTGCCAGCAGCCCCCCCCGCTCCGCCTCGACCCAGTACTTC.

CDR3 sequence reads: CASSLIQGNEQFF. CDR3 bases: TGTGCCAGCAGCCTTATACAGGGCAATGAGCAGTTCTTC. The chain has TRBV12-3 or TRBV12-4 and TRBJ2-1, with a possible D match to TRBD1 (6 bases). The CDR3 runs to 13 residues. The V and J ends lost 6 bases and 6 bases respectively, with 12 bases between them.

The chain's CDR3 is CASSRQGGGELFF. The CDR3 DNA reads TGTGCCAGCAGCCGCCAGGGGGGCGGGGAGCTGTTTTTT. The chain carries TRBV3-1 and TRBJ2-2; perhaps TRBD1 as D (7 bases). The CDR3 is 13 amino acids. The germline gives CDR1 LGHDT, CDR2 YNNKEL (reference sequence). Between the trimmed V and J ends, which lost 4 bases and 7 bases, there was a span of 10 bases.

This clonotype occurred a few times. The chain carries TRBV14 and TRBJ1-4; D is undetermined. The germline V gene encodes CDR1 SGHDN and CDR2 FVKESK. V was trimmed by 0 bases and J by 8 bases, leaving 13 bases between them. This CDR3 comprises 15 residues. The CDR3 nucleotides read TGTGCCAGCAGCCAAGATATTTCCGGAATGGAAAAACTGTTTTTT. As protein: CASSQDISGMEKLFF. Filled out from reference TRBV14 and TRBJ1-4, the complete variable domain reads EAGVTQFPSHSVIEKGQTVTLRCDPISGHDNLYWYRRVMGKEIKFLLHFVKESKQDESGMPNNRFLAERTGGTYSTLKVQPAELEDSGVYFCASSQDISGMEKLFFGSGTQLSVL.

The chain links TRBV5-1 to TRBJ2-2; no clear D. The ends were cut back, 0 bases at V and 3 bases at J, with 9 bases in the middle. The CDR3 sequence is 15 residues long. From germline, CDR1 is SGHRS and CDR2 YFSETQ. The CDR3 DNA reads TGCGCCAGCAGCTTGGGCAGAATCGACACCGGGGAGCTGTTTTTT. Amino acid sequence: CASSLGRIDTGELFF.

Notes on this clonotype: With a much larger clone just one base away, this may be a read error. V and J are TRBV7-8 and TRBJ2-1; possibly TRBD2 for D (5 bases). The CDR3 has 16 residues. V was pared by 5 bases and J by 7 bases, with 21 bases between. The germline gives CDR1 SGHVS, CDR2 FQNEAQ. CDR3 bases: TGTGCCAGCAGCCCGAAGGAGACTACTACCCTAAATGAGCAGTTCTTC. Protein: CASSPKETTTLNEQFF.

This clonotype was observed at least ten times. CDR3 sequence (DNA): TGCGCCAGCAGCGCCGGGACTAGCCCCGGGGAGCTGTTTTTT. Translation gives CASSAGTSPGELFF. The chain has TRBV5-1 and TRBJ2-2; 9 bases fit TRBD2. The CDR3 loop spans 14 amino acids. The V segment lost 4 bases and the J segment 6 bases; nucleotides outside the gene matches: 4. Germline V gene lookup returns CDR1 SGHRS and CDR2 YFSETQ.

The V gene is TRBV29-1, the J gene TRBJ2-1; D might be TRBD2 (6 bases). Germline-derived CDR1 and CDR2 are SQVTM and ANQGSEA. The V end lost 1 base, the J end lost 8 bases, and 12 bases lay between the germline ends. The CDR3 runs to 13 residues. The CDR3 sequence is CSVEAGEAHEQFF. CDR3 coding DNA: TGCAGCGTTGAAGCGGGGGAGGCCCATGAGCAGTTCTTC.

This clonotype was recorded at least ten times. The chain has TRBV9 and TRBJ1-1; D possibly corresponds to TRBD1 (5 bases). CDR1 SGDLS and CDR2 YYNGEE come from the germline V gene. Trimming left V 4 bases short and J 1 base short, with 8 bases between. CDR3 size: 13 residues. The chain's CDR3 is CASSPQGNTEAFF. In DNA, the CDR3 is TGTGCCAGCAGCCCCCAGGGGAACACTGAAGCTTTCTTT.

CDR3 DNA sequence: TGTGCCAGCAGTTCGGGGACTAGCGAAGCCGGGGAGCTGTTTTTT. Its translation: CASSSGTSEAGELFF. The chain is built from TRBV28 and TRBJ2-2; TRBD2 aligns across 10 bases. Germline V CDR1 and CDR2: MDHEN, SYDVKM. The length of the CDR3 is 15 residues. V was clipped by 4 bases and J by 6 bases; unmatched bases: 5.

The J gene is TRBJ2-2, the V gene TRBV12-3 or TRBV12-4, with TRBD1 matching 11 bases. V was pared by 6 bases and J by 4 bases, with 4 bases of the junction left unmatched. This CDR3 has 15 amino acids. The DNA of the CDR3 is TGTGCCAGCAGCGAAGGGACAGGGGGCACCGGGGAGCTGTTTTTT. Its translation: CASSEGTGGTGELFF.

This clonotype was counted only a few times. At one boundary the junction diverges from the germline segment, which might be a read error. The chain couples TRBV5-1 to TRBJ1-4; unclear D gene. CDR3 size: 15 residues. Per the germline V gene, CDR1 is SGHRS and CDR2 is YFSETQ. The CDR3 coding sequence is TGCGCCAGCAGTTTGGGCCGGCAGGACGGGGAAAAACTGTTTTTT. Its translation: CASSLGRQDGEKLFF.

This rearrangement joins TRBV9 to TRBJ1-5, with D uncertain. Germline CDR1 reads SGDLS; CDR2 reads YYNGEE. V was shortened by 3 bases and J by 3 bases, with 13 bases between the two germline ends. The CDR3 contains 15 residues. The chain's CDR3 is CASSAGLEHNQPQHF. The DNA of the CDR3 is TGTGCCAGCAGCGCCGGATTGGAACACAATCAGCCCCAGCATTTT.

The chain couples TRBV7-9 to TRBJ2-2, with D perhaps TRBD1 or TRBD2 (5 bases each). CDR1 and CDR2 (germline): SEHNR, FQNEAQ (reference sequence). V shed 4 bases and J shed 3 bases, with 12 bases lying between them. The CDR3 consists of 15 residues. The CDR3 DNA is TGTGCCAGCAGCTCCCGGGACGCCTACACCGGGGAGCTGTTTTTT. Translating it yields CASSSRDAYTGELFF.

There are many counts of this clonotype. V and J are TRBV4-1 and TRBJ1-2; no clear D gene. Germline-derived CDR1 and CDR2 are MGHRA and YSYEKL. The CDR3 sequence is 15 residues long. V gave up 0 bases and J gave up 8 bases, with 16 bases separating them. CDR3 residues: CASSQDQGRLPGYTF. In nucleotides, the CDR3 is TGCGCCAGCAGCCAAGATCAAGGGCGACTGCCCGGCTACACCTTC.

The chain joins TRBV29-1 to TRBJ2-1; D possibly corresponds to TRBD2 (6 bases). There are 14 residues in the CDR3. Per the germline V gene, CDR1 is SQVTM and CDR2 is ANQGSEA. Trimming shortened V by 4 bases and J by 3 bases, and 13 bases separated the two germline ends. The CDR3 spells CSVGGTLYYNEQFF. The CDR3, as DNA: TGCAGCGTTGGCGGGACGTTATACTACAATGAGCAGTTCTTC.

This clonotype was detected a few times. This chain links TRBV5-1 with TRBJ1-2, with D possibly TRBD1 on 5 matching bases. The CDR3 has 15 residues. Trimming cost V 0 bases and J 4 bases, with 13 bases left between them. Germline assignment: CDR1 SGHRS and CDR2 YFSETQ. The CDR3 protein is CASSLVAETGYGYTF. CDR3 DNA sequence: TGCGCCAGCAGCTTGGTCGCTGAAACAGGCTATGGCTACACCTTC.

This clonotype has ten or more counts. The chain combines TRBV12-3 or TRBV12-4 with TRBJ1-5; D is unresolved. Trimming removed 5 bases from V and 3 bases from J, with 11 bases in between. The CDR3 extends over 14 amino acids. The CDR3 DNA is TGTGCCAGCAGTACTCGGACGGACAATCAGCCCCAGCATTTT. It codes for CASSTRTDNQPQHF.

There are a few counts of this clonotype. The chain couples TRBV6-5 to TRBJ2-6; 7 bases match TRBD1. Germline loops: CDR1 MNHEY, CDR2 SVGAGI. The CDR3 length is 15 residues. The junction had 6 bases not matched to a gene; V was cut back by 6 bases and J by 4 bases. CDR3: CASSRTGAGANVLTF. The CDR3 region has the DNA TGTGCCAGCAGCCGTACAGGGGCCGGGGCCAACGTCCTGACTTTC.

The chain recombines TRBV15 with TRBJ2-2; D remains unclear. This CDR3 has 12 residues. V dropped 1 base and J dropped 10 bases, with 7 bases sitting between them. Per germline, CDR1 LNHNV and CDR2 YYDKDF (reference sequence). The CDR3 region is CATSRGTLELFF. Written as DNA, the CDR3 is TGTGCCACCAGCAGAGGCACCTTGGAGCTGTTTTTT.